A selection of T cell receptor beta chains follows, all from one sample in a study of T cell changes during pregnancy in multiple sclerosis. Only in-frame clones appear in the TCRdb table, and some are missing; sequencing was by immunoSEQ multiplex PCR. This table has about 62,000 clones, 70% to 90% appearing once. The sequenced sample was peripheral blood, obtained in the first trimester of pregnancy. All receptors derive from a female donor with multiple sclerosis, enrolled in a pregnancy study. Each CDR3 is given with its conserved first and last residue.

j_gene	v_gene	CDR3aa
TRBJ2-3	TRBV7-6	CASSSTTDTQYF
TRBJ2-3	TRBV5-4	CASSRSLGGRINTQYF
TRBJ1-1	TRBV6-5	CASSYVGGEAFF
TRBJ2-6	TRBV19	CASSISGSGANVLTF
TRBJ1-1	TRBV19	CASSTAGVSYTEAFF
TRBJ1-2	TRBV2	CASWGLFGYTF
TRBJ2-7	TRBV6-6	CASSYSTGIGLHEQYF
TRBJ2-7	TRBV7-6	CASSSLDSSYEQYF
TRBJ2-4	TRBV4-2	CASSQGAVIAKNIQYF
TRBJ2-2	TRBV7-2	CASSPGRRGTGELFF
TRBJ2-4	TRBV7-2	CASIQEVGGNIQYF
TRBJ2-7	TRBV5-1	CASNPTGTYEQYF
TRBJ2-3	TRBV7-2	CASSPRRHTDTQYF
TRBJ2-3	TRBV2	CARPAGGPDTQYF
TRBJ1-1	TRBV2	CASSREGGTEAFF
TRBJ1-2	TRBV10-1	CASSESVDSYGYTF
TRBJ2-3	TRBV18	CASSPPGQGGTDTQYF
TRBJ2-7	TRBV2	CASSREGPYEQYF
TRBJ1-2	TRBV7-8	CASSLGTSNYGYTF